This T cell receptor (beta chain) was recorded in a study of blood T cell repertoires in COVID-19. Study-level information: The origin of the acute and convalescent COVID-19 samples was the United States, Italy and Spain. PBMCs, B-cell-depleted T cells, or T cells provided the cDNA or gDNA that made up the material.

Repertoires were generated with immunoSEQ multiplex PCR, while TCRdb's copy carries only in-frame clones and drops some. The table has 200,000 or so clones, under 85% seen once; the top ten hold 17%. In germline, CDR1 is KGHSH, CDR2 LQKENI. V gave up 2 bases and J gave up 3 bases, with 8 bases separating them. There are 13 residues in the CDR3. The specimen was peripheral blood. The clonotype originates from a man in his fifties or sixties with active or convalescent COVID-19. The chain recombines TRBV18 with TRBJ2-7; the D gene is possibly TRBD2 (5 bases). The CDR3 region is CASSPRTHYEQYF. The CDR3 bases are TGTGCCAGCTCACCAAGGACTCACTACGAGCAGTACTTC. The full variable domain, in which reference TRBV18 and TRBJ2-7 provide the parts outside the CDR3, is NAGVMQNPRHLVRRRGQEARLRCSPMKGHSHVYWYRQLPEEGLKFMVYLQKENIIDESGMPKERFSAEFPKEGPSILRIQQVVRGDSAAYFCASSPRTHYEQYFGPGTRLTVT.